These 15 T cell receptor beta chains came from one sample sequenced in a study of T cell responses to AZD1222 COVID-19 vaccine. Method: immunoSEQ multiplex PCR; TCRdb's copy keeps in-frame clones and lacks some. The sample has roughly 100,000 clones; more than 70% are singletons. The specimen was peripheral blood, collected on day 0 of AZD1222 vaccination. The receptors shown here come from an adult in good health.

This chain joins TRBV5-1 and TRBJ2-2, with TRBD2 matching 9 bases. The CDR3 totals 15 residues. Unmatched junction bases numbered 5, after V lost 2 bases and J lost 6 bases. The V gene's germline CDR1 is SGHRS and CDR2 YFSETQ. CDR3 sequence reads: CASSFDAGGAGELFF. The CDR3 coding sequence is TGCGCCAGCAGCTTTGACGCGGGAGGGGCCGGGGAGCTGTTTTTT.

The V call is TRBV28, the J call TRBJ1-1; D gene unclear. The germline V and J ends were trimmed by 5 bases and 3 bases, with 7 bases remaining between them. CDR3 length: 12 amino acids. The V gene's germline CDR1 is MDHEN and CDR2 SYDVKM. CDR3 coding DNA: TGTGCCAGCAGTCCAGTGTACACTGAAGCTTTCTTT. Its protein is CASSPVYTEAFF.

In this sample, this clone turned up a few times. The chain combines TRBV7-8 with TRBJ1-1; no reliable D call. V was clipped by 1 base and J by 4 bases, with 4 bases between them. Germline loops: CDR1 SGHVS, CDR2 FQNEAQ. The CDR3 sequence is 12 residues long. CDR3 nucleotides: TGTGCCAGCAGCTTAGAGGTCACTGAAGCTTTCTTT. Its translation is CASSLEVTEAFF.

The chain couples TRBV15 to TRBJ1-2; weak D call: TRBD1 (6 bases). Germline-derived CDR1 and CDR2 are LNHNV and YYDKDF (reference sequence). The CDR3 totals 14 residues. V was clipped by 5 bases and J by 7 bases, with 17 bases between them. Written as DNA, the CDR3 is TGTGCCACCAGCGAGGGGGGACAAGGATCTGGCTACACCTTC. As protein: CATSEGGQGSGYTF.

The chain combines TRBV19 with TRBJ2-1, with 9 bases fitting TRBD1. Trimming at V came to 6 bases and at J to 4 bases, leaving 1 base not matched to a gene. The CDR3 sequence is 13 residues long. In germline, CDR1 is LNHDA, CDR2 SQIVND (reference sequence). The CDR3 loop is CASRGTGYNEQFF. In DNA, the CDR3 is TGTGCCAGTAGGGGGACAGGGTACAATGAGCAGTTCTTC.

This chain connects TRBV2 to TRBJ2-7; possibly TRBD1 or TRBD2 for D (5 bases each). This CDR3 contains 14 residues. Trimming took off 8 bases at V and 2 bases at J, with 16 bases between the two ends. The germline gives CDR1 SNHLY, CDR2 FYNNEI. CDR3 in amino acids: CASLRQSRAYEQYF. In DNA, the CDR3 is TGTGCCAGCCTTAGACAGTCGAGGGCCTACGAGCAGTACTTC.

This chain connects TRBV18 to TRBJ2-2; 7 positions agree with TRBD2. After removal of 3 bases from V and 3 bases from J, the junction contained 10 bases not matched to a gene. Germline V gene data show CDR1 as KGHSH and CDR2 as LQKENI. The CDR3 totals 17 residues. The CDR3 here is CASSPFDMGGDTGELFF. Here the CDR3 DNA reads TGTGCCAGCTCACCGTTCGACATGGGAGGGGACACCGGGGAGCTGTTTTTT.

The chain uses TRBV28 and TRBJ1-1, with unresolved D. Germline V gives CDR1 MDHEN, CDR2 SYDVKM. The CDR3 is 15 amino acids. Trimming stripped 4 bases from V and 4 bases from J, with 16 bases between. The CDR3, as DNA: TGTGCCAGCAGTTCACGGATCCGCTTGGGCACTGAAGCTTTCTTT. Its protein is CASSSRIRLGTEAFF.

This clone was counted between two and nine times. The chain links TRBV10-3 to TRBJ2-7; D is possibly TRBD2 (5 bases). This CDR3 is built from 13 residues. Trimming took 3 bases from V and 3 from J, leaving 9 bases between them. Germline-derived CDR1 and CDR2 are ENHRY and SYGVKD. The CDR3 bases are TGTGCCATCAGTGAAGTCGGGGTCTACGAGCAGTACTTC. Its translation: CAISEVGVYEQYF.

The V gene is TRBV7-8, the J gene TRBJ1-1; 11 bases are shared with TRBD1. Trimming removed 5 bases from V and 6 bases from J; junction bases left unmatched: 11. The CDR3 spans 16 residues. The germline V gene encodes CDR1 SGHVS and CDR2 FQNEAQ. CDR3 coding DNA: TGTGCCAGCAGCGCCTGGGGACAGGGGGAGACCCCTGAAGCTTTCTTT. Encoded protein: CASSAWGQGETPEAFF.

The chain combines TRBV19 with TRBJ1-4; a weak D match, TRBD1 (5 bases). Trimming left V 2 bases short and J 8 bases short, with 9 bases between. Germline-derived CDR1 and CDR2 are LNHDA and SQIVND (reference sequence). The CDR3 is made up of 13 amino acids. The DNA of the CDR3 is TGTGCCAGTAGTATAAACCGGGGCGAAAAACTGTTTTTT. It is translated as CASSINRGEKLFF.

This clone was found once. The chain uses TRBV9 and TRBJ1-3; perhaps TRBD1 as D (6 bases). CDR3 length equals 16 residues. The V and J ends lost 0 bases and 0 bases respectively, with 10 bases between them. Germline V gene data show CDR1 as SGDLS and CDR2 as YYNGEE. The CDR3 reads CASSVGGRSSGNTIYF. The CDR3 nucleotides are TGTGCCAGCAGCGTAGGGGGGCGATCCTCTGGAAACACCATATATTTT.

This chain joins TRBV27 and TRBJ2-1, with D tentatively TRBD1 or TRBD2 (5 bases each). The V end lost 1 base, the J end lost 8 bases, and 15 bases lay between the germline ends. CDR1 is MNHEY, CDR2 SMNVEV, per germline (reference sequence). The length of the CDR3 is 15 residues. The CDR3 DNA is TGTGCCAGCAGTTTATGGGGGTTGTCGTCCCATGAGCAGTTCTTC. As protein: CASSLWGLSSHEQFF.

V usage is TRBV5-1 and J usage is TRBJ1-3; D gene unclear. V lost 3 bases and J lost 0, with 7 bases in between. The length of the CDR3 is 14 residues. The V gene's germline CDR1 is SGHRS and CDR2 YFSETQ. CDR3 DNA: TGCGCCAGCAGCTCCCTAAGCTCTGGAAACACCATATATTTT. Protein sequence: CASSSLSSGNTIYF.

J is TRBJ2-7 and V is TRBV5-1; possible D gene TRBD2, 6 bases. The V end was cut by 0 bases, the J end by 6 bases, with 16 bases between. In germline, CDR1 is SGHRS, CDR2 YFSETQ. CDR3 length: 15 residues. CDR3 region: CASSLAGGALSEQYF. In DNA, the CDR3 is TGCGCCAGCAGCTTGGCCGGCGGGGCCCTGAGCGAGCAGTACTTC.